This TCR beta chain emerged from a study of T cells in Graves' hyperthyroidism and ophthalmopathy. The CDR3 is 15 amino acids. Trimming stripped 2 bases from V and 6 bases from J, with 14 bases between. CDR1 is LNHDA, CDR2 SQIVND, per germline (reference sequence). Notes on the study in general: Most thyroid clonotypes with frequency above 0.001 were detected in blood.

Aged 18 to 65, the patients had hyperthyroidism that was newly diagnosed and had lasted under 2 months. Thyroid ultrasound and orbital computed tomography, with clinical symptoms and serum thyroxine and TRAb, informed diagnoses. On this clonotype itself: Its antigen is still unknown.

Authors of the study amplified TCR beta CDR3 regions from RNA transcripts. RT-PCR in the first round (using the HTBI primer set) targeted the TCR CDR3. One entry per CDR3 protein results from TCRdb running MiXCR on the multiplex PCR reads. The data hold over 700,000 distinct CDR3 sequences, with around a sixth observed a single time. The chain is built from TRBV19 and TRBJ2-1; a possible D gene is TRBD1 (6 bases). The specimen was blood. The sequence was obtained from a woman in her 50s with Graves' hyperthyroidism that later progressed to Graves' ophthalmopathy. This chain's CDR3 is CASSIMPGEGNEQFF. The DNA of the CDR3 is TGTGCCAGTAGTATAATGCCAGGGGAAGGCAATGAGCAGTTCTTC.